The 2 T cell receptor beta chains listed next were all sequenced from one sample in a study of control samples from healthy donors and cancer patients. TCRdb's copy holds only in-frame clones and misses some; the assay was immunoSEQ multiplex PCR. The sample shows about 130,000 clones, approximately 90% of them seen only once. The sample comprised blood. The source of these receptors is a man aged 18 to 29 in good health.

V usage is TRBV2 and J usage is TRBJ2-5; TRBD1 matches 9 bases. The junction had 4 bases not matched to a gene; V was cut back by 5 bases and J by 3 bases. In germline, CDR1 is SNHLY, CDR2 FYNNEI. CDR3 length: 14 amino acids. The CDR3 DNA reads TGTGCCAGCAGTTCACAGGGGGCCGAAGAGACCCAGTACTTC. It yields the protein CASSSQGAEETQYF. The variable domain in full, completed from reference TRBV2 and TRBJ2-5, reads EPEVTQTPSHQVTQMGQEVILRCVPISNHLYFYWYRQILGQKVEFLVSFYNNEISEKSEIFDDQFSVERPDGSNFTLKIRSTKLEDSAMYFCASSSQGAEETQYFGPGTRLLVL.

This sequence joins TRBV27 and TRBJ2-3; D tentatively fits TRBD1 or TRBD2 (6 bases each). Trimming took 2 bases from V and 3 from J, leaving 12 bases between them. This CDR3 has 15 residues. Germline V CDR1 and CDR2: MNHEY, SMNVEV (reference sequence). CDR3 protein: CASSLRGARTDTQYF. CDR3 DNA sequence: TGTGCCAGCAGTTTAAGGGGGGCTAGGACAGATACGCAGTATTTT.